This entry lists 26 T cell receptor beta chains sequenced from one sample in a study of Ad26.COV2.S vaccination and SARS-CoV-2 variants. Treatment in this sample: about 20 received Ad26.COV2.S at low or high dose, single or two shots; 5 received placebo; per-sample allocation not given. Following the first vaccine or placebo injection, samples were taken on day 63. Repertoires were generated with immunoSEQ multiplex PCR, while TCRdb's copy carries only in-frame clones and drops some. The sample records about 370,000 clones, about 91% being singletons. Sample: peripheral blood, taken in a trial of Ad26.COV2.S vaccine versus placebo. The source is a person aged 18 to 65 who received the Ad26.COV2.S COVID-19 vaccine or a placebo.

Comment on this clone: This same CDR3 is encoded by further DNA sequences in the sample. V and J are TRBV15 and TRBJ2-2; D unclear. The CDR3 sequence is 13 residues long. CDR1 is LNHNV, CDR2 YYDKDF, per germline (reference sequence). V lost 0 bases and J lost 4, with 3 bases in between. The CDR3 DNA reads TGTGCCACCAGCAGAGACCCCACCGGGGAGCTGTTTTTT. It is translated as CATSRDPTGELFF.

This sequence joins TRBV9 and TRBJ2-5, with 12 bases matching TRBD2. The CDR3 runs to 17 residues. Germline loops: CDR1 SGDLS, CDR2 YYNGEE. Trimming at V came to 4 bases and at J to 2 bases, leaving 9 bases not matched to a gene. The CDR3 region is CASSFQGLAGSQETQYF. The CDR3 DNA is TGTGCCAGCAGCTTCCAGGGACTAGCGGGTAGTCAAGAGACCCAGTACTTC.

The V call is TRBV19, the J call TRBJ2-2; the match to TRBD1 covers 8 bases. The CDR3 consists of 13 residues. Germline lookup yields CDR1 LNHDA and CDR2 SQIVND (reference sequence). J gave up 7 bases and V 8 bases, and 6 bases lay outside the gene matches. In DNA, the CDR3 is TGTGCCAGTCAGGGGGCGCTTGGCGGGGAGCTGTTTTTT. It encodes CASQGALGGELFF.

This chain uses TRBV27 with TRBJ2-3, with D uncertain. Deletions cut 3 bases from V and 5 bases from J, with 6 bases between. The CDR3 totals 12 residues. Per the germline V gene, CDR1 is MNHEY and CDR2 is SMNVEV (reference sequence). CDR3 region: CASSLEGDTQYF. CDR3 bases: TGTGCCAGCAGTTTGGAAGGAGATACGCAGTATTTT.

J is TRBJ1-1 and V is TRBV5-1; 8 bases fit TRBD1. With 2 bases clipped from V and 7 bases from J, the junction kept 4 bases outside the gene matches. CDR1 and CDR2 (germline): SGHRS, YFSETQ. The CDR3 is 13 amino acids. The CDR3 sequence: CASSFGQGGEAFF. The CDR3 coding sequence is TGCGCCAGCAGCTTCGGACAGGGAGGTGAAGCTTTCTTT.

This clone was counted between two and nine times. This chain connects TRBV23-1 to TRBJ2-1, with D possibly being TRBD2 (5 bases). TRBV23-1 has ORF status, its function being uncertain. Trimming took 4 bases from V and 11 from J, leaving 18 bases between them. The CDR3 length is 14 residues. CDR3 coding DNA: TGCGCCAGCAGTCGTGGGAGACTCCTACTAAAGCAGTTCTTC. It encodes CASSRGRLLLKQFF.

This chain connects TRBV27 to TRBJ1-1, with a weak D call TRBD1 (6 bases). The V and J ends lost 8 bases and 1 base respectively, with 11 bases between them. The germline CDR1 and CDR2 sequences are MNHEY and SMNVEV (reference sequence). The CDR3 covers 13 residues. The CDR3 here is CASGTGKNTEAFF. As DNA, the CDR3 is TGTGCCAGCGGTACAGGGAAGAACACTGAAGCTTTCTTT.

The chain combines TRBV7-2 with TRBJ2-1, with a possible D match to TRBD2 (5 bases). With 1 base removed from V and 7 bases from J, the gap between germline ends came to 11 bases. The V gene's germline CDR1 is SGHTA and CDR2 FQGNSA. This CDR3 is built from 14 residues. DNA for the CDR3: TGTGCCAGCAGCTTAGTGGGAGACGGGAATGAGCAGTTCTTC. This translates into CASSLVGDGNEQFF. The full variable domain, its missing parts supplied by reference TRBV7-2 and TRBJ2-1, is GAGVSQSPSNKVTEKGKDVELRCDPISGHTALYWYRQSLGQGLEFLIYFQGNSAPDKSGLPSDRFSAERTGGSVSTLTIQRTQQEDSAVYLCASSLVGDGNEQFFGPGTRLTVL.

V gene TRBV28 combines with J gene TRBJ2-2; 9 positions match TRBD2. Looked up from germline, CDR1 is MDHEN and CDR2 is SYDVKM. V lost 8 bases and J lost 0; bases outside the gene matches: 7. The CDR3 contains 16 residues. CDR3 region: CASSLAGLTNTGELFF. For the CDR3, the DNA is TGTGCCAGCTCCCTAGCGGGGTTGACGAACACCGGGGAGCTGTTTTTT. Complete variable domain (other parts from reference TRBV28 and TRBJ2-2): DVKVTQSSRYLVKRTGEKVFLECVQDMDHENMFWYRQDPGLGLRLIYFSYDVKMKEKGDIPEGYSVSREKKERFSLILESASTNQTSMYLCASSLAGLTNTGELFFGEGSRLTVL.

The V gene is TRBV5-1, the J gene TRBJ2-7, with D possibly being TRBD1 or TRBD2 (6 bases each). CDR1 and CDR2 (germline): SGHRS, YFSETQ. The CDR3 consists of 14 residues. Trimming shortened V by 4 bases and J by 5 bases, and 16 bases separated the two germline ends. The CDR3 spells CASSLLDGGNEQYF. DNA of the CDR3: TGCGCCAGCAGCCTATTGGACGGGGGCAACGAGCAGTACTTC.

CDR3 sequence: CASSQERWPTRGQTGNTIYF. CDR3 nucleotides: TGCGCCAGCAGCCAAGAGAGGTGGCCTACAAGGGGGCAAACTGGAAACACCATATATTTT. The chain uses TRBV4-1 and TRBJ1-3; 7 nucleotides match TRBD1. V dropped 0 bases and J dropped 2; count of bases not matched to a gene: 16. The germline V gene encodes CDR1 MGHRA and CDR2 YSYEKL. The CDR3 loop spans 20 amino acids.

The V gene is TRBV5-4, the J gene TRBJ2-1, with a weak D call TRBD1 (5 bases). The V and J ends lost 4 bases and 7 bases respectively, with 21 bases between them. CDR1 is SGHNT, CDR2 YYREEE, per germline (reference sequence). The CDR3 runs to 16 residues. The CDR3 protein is CASSHFQGAQQNEQFF. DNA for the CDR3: TGTGCCAGCAGCCACTTTCAGGGTGCTCAGCAGAATGAGCAGTTCTTC.

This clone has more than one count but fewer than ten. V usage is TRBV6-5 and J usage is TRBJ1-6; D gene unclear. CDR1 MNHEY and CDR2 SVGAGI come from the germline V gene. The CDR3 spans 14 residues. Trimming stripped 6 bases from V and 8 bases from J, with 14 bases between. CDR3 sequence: CASSPTWADSPLHF. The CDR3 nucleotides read TGTGCCAGCAGCCCGACTTGGGCGGATTCACCCCTCCACTTT.

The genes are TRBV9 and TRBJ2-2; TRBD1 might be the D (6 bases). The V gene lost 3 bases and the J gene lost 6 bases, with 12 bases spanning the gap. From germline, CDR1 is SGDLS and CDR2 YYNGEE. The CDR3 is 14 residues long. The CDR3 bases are TGTGCCAGCAGCGAGGACAGTCCCGCCGGGGAGCTGTTTTTT. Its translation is CASSEDSPAGELFF.

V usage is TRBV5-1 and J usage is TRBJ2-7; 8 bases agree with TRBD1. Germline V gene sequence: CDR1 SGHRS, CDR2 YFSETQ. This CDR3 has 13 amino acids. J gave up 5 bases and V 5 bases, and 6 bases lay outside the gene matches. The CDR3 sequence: CASSIGQGHEQYF. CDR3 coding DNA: TGCGCCAGCAGTATCGGACAGGGCCACGAGCAGTACTTC.

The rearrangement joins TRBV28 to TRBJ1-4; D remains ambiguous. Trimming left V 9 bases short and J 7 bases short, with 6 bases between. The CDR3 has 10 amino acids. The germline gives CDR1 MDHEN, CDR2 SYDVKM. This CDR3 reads CASLGEKLFF. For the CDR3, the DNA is TGTGCCAGTCTGGGTGAAAAACTGTTTTTT.

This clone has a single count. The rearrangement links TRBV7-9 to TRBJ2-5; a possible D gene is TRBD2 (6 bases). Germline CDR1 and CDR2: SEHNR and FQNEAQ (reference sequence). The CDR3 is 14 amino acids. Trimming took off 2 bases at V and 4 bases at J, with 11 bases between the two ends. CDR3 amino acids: CASSLWRAGETQYF. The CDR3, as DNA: TGTGCCAGCAGCTTATGGAGAGCGGGAGAGACCCAGTACTTC. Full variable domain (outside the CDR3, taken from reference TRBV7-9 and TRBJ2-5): DTGVSQNPRHKITKRGQNVTFRCDPISEHNRLYWYRQTLGQGPEFLTYFQNEAQLEKSRLLSDRFSAERPKGSFSTLEIQRTEQGDSAMYLCASSLWRAGETQYFGPGTRLLVL.

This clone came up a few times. CDR3 amino acids: CASSQRTGANEKLFF. Here the CDR3 DNA reads TGTGCCAGCAGCCAAAGGACAGGGGCAAATGAAAAACTGTTTTTT. This sequence joins TRBV5-4 and TRBJ1-4; 9 bases map to TRBD1. The V and J ends lost 4 bases and 5 bases, in that order; junction bases with no gene match: 6. The CDR3 spans 15 residues. The V gene's germline CDR1 is SGHNT and CDR2 YYREEE (reference sequence).

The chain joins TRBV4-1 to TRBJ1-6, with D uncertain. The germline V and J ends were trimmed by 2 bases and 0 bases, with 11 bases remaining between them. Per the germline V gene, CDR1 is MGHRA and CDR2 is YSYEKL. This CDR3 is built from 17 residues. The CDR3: CASSQRATSSYNSPLHF. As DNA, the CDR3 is TGCGCCAGCAGCCAACGGGCCACCAGCTCCTATAATTCACCCCTCCACTTT.

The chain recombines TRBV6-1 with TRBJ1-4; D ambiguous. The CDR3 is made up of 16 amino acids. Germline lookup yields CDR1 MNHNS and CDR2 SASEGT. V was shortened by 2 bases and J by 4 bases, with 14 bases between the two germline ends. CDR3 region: CASSEQEGVGNEKLFF. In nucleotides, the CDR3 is TGTGCCAGCAGTGAACAAGAGGGTGTAGGTAATGAAAAACTGTTTTTT.

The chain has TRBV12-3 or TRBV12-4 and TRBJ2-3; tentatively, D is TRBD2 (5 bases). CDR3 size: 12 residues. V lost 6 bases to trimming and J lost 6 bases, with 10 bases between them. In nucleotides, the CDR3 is TGTGCCAGCAGGCTCTCGGGGGATACGCAGTATTTT. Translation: CASRLSGDTQYF.

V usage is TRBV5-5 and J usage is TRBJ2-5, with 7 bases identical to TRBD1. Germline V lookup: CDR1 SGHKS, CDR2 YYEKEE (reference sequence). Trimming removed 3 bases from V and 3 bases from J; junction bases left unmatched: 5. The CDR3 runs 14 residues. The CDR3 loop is CASSSPGQKETQYF. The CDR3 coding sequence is TGTGCCAGCAGCTCACCGGGACAGAAAGAGACCCAGTACTTC.

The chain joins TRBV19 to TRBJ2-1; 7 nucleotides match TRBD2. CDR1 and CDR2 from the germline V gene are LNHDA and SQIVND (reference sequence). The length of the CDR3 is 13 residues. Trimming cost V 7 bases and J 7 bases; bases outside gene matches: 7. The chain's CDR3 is CASTVGGGNEQFF. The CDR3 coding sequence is TGTGCCAGTACCGTGGGGGGGGGTAATGAGCAGTTCTTC. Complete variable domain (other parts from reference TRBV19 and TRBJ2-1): DGGITQSPKYLFRKEGQNVTLSCEQNLNHDAMYWYRQDPGQGLRLIYYSQIVNDFQKGDIAEGYSVSREKKESFPLTVTSAQKNPTAFYLCASTVGGGNEQFFGPGTRLTVL.

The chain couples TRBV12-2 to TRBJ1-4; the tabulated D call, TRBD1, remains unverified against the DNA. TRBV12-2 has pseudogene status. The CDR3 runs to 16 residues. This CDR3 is CASRWGEGQAGEKLFF. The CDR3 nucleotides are TGTGCAAGTCGCTGGGGAGAGGGACAGGCGGGAGAAAAACTGTTTTTT.

The CDR3 here is CAWSVGRQGEVTGELFF. CDR3 sequence (DNA): TGTGCCTGGAGTGTAGGGCGACAGGGGGAAGTCACCGGGGAGCTGTTTTTT. This chain joins TRBV30 and TRBJ2-2; 9 nucleotides align to TRBD1. CDR3 size: 17 residues. The germline V gene encodes CDR1 GTSNPN and CDR2 SVGIG (reference sequence). J gave up 4 bases and V 0 bases, and 9 bases lay outside the gene matches.

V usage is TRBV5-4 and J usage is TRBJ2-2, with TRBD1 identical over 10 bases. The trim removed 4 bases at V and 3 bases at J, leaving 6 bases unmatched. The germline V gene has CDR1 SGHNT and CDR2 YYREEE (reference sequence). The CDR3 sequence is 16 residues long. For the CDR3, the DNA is TGTGCCAGCAGCGTTGACAGGGGGCATGACACCGGGGAGCTGTTTTTT. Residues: CASSVDRGHDTGELFF.